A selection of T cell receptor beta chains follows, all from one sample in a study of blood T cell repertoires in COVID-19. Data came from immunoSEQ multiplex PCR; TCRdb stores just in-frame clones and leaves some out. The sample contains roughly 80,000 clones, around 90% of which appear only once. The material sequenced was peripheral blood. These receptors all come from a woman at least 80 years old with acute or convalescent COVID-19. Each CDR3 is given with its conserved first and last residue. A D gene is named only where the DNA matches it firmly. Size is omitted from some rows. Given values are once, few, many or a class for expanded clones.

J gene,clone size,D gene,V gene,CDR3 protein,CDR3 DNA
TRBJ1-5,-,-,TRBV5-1,CASSLDTGSEQPQHF,TGCGCCAGCAGCTTGGACACAGGGAGTGAGCAGCCCCAGCATTTT
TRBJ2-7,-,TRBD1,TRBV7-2,CASSFDRGRLYEQYF,TGTGCCAGCAGCTTCGACAGGGGGCGGTTATACGAGCAGTACTTC
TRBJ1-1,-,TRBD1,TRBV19,CASSIQGAGAFF,TGTGCCAGTAGTATACAGGGGGCCGGGGCTTTCTTT
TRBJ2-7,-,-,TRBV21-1,CASSPREGPPYEQYF,TGTGCCAGCAGCCCGAGGGAAGGGCCCCCCTACGAGCAGTACTTC
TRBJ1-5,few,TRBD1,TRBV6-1,CASSEQGARNQPQHF,TGTGCCAGCAGTGAACAGGGGGCGCGCAATCAGCCCCAGCATTTT
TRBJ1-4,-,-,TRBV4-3,CASSQEGSRPTNEKLFF,TGCGCCAGCAGCCAAGAGGGCAGTCGGCCAACTAATGAAAAACTGTTTTTT
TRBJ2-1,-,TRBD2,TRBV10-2,CASSGYKAGDNEQFF,TGCGCCAGCAGTGGGTACAAAGCGGGAGACAATGAGCAGTTCTTC
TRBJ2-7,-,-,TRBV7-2,CASSVARGEQYF,TGTGCCAGCAGCGTCGCCCGAGGGGAGCAGTACTTC
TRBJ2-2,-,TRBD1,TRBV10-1,CASSPGTGGTGELFF,TGCGCCAGCAGCCCCGGGACAGGGGGCACCGGGGAGCTGTTTTTT
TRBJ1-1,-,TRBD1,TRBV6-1,CASSEPGQGRSEAFF,TGTGCCAGCAGTGAACCGGGACAGGGGCGGTCTGAAGCTTTCTTT
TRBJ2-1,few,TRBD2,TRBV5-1,CASSLHGGNEQFF,TGCGCCAGCAGCTTGCACGGGGGGAATGAGCAGTTCTTC
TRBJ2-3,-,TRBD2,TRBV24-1,CATSDFGGGGTDTQYF,TGTGCCACCAGTGATTTCGGCGGGGGGGGCACAGATACGCAGTATTTT
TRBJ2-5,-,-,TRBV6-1,CASSDRFTGSETQYF,TGTGCCAGCAGTGACCGATTTACAGGGTCGGAGACCCAGTACTTC
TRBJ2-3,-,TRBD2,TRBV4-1,CASSQDSSGGFSDTQYF,TGCGCCAGCAGCCAAGATTCAAGCGGGGGGTTTTCAGATACGCAGTATTTT
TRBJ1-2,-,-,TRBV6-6,CASSYSGQHYGYTF,TGTGCCAGCAGTTACTCAGGACAGCACTATGGCTACACCTTC
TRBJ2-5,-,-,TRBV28,CASSATGKYQETQYF,TGTGCCAGCAGTGCAACAGGGAAGTACCAAGAGACCCAGTACTTC
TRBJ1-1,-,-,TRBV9,CASSASPGGTEAFF,TGTGCCAGCAGCGCCTCTCCTGGAGGGACTGAAGCTTTCTTT
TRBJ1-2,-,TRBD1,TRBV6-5,CASSYPDRHRGYTF,TGTGCCAGCAGTTACCCGGACAGGCATAGGGGCTACACCTTC
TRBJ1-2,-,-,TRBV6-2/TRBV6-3,CASSFFAVNYGYTF,TGTGCCAGCAGTTTTTTTGCAGTTAACTATGGCTACACCTTC
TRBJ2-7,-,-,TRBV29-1,CSVEGTVHEQYF,TGCAGCGTTGAAGGGACAGTGCACGAGCAGTACTTC
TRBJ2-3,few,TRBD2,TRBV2,CASRPPPSGSTDTQYF,TGTGCCAGCAGACCTCCTCCTAGCGGGAGCACAGATACGCAGTATTTT
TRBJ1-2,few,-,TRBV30,CAGMTAYYGYTF,TGTGCCGGAATGACAGCTTACTATGGCTACACCTTC
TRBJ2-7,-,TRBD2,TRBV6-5,CASTNPGGGYEQYF,TGTGCCAGCACTAACCCGGGAGGCGGCTACGAGCAGTACTTC
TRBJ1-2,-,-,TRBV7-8,CASSLAGVDYGYTF,TGTGCCAGCAGCCTGGCCGGGGTCGACTATGGCTACACCTTC
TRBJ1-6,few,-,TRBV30,CAWSVQGRSPLHF,TGTGCCTGGAGTGTACAGGGTCGGTCACCCCTCCACTTT
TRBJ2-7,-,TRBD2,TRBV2,CASSYSAGELYEQYF,TGTGCCAGCAGCTATAGCGCGGGAGAGCTCTACGAGCAGTACTTC
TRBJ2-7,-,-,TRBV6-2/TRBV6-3,CASSTPTGMGGEQYF,TGTGCCAGCAGTACCCCGACAGGAATGGGTGGGGAGCAGTACTTC
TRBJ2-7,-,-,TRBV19,CASSKQGSEQYF,TGTGCCAGTAGTAAACAGGGTTCCGAGCAGTACTTC
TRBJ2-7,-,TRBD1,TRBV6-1,CASSEAIGQVEGF,TGTGCCAGCAGTGAAGCGATAGGACAGGTTGAGGGGTTC
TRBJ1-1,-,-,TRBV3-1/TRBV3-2,CASSQSVGVGNTEAFF,TGTGCCAGCAGCCAAAGCGTAGGGGTAGGGAACACTGAAGCTTTCTTT
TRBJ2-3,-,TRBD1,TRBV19,CASSVTRTGSTDTQYF,TGTGCCAGTAGTGTAACCCGGACAGGAAGCACAGATACGCAGTATTTT
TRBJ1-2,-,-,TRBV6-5,CASSYSSGRVNYGYTF,TGTGCCAGCAGTTACTCTTCAGGCAGAGTTAACTATGGCTACACCTTC
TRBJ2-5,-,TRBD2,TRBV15,CATSNRGGLAQGTQYF,TGTGCCACCAGCAATAGGGGGGGACTAGCCCAAGGGACCCAGTACTTC
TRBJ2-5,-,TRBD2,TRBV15,CATSGGLARWGNQETQYF,TGTGCCACCAGCGGAGGACTAGCCCGGTGGGGGAACCAAGAGACCCAGTACTTC
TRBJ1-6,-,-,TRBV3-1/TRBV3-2,CASSGTGKDSPLHF,TGTGCCAGCAGCGGAACAGGGAAGGATTCACCCCTCCACTTT
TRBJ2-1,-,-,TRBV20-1,CSATESNEQFF,TGCAGTGCTACCGAGTCGAATGAGCAGTTCTTC
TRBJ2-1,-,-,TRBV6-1,CASSETGSHNEQFF,TGTGCCAGCAGTGAAACAGGGTCCCACAATGAGCAGTTCTTC
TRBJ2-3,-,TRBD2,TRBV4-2,CASSQAGSWGAGDHTDTQYF,TGTGCCAGCAGCCAAGCCGGAAGTTGGGGAGCGGGGGATCACACAGATACGCAGTATTTT
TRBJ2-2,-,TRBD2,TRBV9,CASSYTSGGADTGELFF,TGTGCCAGCAGCTACACTAGCGGGGGGGCTGACACCGGGGAGCTGTTTTTT
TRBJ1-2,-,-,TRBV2,CASSHRQNYGYTF,TGTGCCAGCAGCCATAGACAGAACTATGGCTACACCTTC
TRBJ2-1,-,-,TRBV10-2,CASRPGGGGQSSYNEQFF,TGCGCCAGCAGACCTGGGGGCGGGGGCCAGAGCTCCTACAATGAGCAGTTCTTC
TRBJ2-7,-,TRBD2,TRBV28,CASTIGLAATYEQYF,TGTGCCAGCACCATAGGACTAGCGGCGACCTACGAGCAGTACTTC
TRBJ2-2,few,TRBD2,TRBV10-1,CASSAVAGANTGELFF,TGCGCCAGCAGTGCGGTAGCGGGTGCGAACACCGGGGAGCTGTTTTTT
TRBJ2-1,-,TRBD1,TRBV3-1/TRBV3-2,CASSQETDRVGGEQFF,TGTGCCAGCAGCCAAGAGACTGACAGGGTAGGGGGTGAGCAGTTCTTC
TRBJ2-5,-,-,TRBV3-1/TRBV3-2,CASSQDRYRDQYF,TGTGCCAGCAGCCAAGACCGGTACAGGGACCAGTACTTC
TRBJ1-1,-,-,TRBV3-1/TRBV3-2,CASSIYNRAMNTEAFF,TGTGCCAGCAGCATTTATAACAGGGCCATGAACACTGAAGCTTTCTTT
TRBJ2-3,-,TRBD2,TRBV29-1,CSVNGAGGSTDTQYF,TGCAGCGTTAACGGGGCGGGAGGTAGCACAGATACGCAGTATTTT
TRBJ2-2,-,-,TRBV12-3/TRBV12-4,CAFRRGTGELFF,TGTGCCTTCAGGCGGGGCACCGGGGAGCTGTTTTTT
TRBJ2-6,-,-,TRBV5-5,CASSLGSGYSGANVLTF,TGTGCCAGCAGCTTGGGCAGCGGATACTCTGGGGCCAACGTCCTGACTTTC
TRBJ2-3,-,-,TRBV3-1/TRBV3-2,CASSQGARGTDTQYF,TGTGCCAGCAGCCAGGGGGCGCGGGGCACAGATACGCAGTATTTT
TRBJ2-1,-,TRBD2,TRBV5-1,CATSSGGADEQFF,TGCGCCACCTCTAGCGGGGGGGCCGATGAGCAGTTCTTC
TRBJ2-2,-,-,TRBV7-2,CASSLYPNTGELFF,TGTGCCAGCAGCTTATATCCTAACACCGGGGAGCTGTTTTTT
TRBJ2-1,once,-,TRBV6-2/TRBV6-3,CASSYRGTYNEQFF,TGTGCCAGCAGTTACAGGGGGACCTACAATGAGCAGTTCTTC
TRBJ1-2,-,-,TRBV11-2,CASRGQYGYTF,TGTGCCAGCAGAGGACAGTATGGCTACACCTTC
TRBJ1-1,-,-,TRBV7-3,CASSPARGNTEAFF,TGTGCCAGCAGCCCTGCCCGGGGAAACACTGAAGCTTTCTTT
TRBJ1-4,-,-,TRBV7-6,CASSLEAAINEKLFF,TGTGCCAGCAGCTTAGAGGCAGCGATTAATGAAAAACTGTTTTTT
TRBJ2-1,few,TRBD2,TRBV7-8,CASSLASTSGGRGEQFF,TGTGCCAGCAGCTTAGCGTCGACTAGCGGGGGTAGGGGTGAGCAGTTCTTC
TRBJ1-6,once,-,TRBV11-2,CASSLDRGSPLHF,TGTGCCAGCAGCTTAGACAGGGGTTCACCCCTCCACTTT
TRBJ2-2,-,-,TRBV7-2,CASSLLRGGANTGELFF,TGTGCCAGCAGCTTACTTCGAGGGGGGGCGAACACCGGGGAGCTGTTTTTT